This T cell receptor (beta chain) was recovered during a study of T cell responses to AZD1222 COVID-19 vaccine. The study, taken as a whole, reports: Elevations in Spike-specific TCR breadth and depth followed administration of two AZD1222 doses. Most donors were white British and more were female, and clonal diversity was possibly underestimated.

Regarding this clone: Its cognate antigen is unknown.

CDR3 size: 13 residues. The germline V gene encodes CDR1 SGHAT and CDR2 FQNNGV. The V end lost 1 base, the J end lost 3 bases, and 7 bases lay between the germline ends. The table came from immunoSEQ multiplex PCR; TCRdb's copy has only in-frame clones and leaves some out. The sample contains about 85,000 clones, approximately 81% of which appear only once. The sequence came from an adult who received the AZD1222 COVID-19 vaccine. The chain combines TRBV11-2 with TRBJ2-7; D remains unclear. The sequences come from peripheral blood, collected 28 days after the second AZD1222 dose. The CDR3 DNA follows: TGTGCCAGCAGCTTAGGCAGGAACTACGAGCAGTACTTC. Its translation: CASSLGRNYEQYF.